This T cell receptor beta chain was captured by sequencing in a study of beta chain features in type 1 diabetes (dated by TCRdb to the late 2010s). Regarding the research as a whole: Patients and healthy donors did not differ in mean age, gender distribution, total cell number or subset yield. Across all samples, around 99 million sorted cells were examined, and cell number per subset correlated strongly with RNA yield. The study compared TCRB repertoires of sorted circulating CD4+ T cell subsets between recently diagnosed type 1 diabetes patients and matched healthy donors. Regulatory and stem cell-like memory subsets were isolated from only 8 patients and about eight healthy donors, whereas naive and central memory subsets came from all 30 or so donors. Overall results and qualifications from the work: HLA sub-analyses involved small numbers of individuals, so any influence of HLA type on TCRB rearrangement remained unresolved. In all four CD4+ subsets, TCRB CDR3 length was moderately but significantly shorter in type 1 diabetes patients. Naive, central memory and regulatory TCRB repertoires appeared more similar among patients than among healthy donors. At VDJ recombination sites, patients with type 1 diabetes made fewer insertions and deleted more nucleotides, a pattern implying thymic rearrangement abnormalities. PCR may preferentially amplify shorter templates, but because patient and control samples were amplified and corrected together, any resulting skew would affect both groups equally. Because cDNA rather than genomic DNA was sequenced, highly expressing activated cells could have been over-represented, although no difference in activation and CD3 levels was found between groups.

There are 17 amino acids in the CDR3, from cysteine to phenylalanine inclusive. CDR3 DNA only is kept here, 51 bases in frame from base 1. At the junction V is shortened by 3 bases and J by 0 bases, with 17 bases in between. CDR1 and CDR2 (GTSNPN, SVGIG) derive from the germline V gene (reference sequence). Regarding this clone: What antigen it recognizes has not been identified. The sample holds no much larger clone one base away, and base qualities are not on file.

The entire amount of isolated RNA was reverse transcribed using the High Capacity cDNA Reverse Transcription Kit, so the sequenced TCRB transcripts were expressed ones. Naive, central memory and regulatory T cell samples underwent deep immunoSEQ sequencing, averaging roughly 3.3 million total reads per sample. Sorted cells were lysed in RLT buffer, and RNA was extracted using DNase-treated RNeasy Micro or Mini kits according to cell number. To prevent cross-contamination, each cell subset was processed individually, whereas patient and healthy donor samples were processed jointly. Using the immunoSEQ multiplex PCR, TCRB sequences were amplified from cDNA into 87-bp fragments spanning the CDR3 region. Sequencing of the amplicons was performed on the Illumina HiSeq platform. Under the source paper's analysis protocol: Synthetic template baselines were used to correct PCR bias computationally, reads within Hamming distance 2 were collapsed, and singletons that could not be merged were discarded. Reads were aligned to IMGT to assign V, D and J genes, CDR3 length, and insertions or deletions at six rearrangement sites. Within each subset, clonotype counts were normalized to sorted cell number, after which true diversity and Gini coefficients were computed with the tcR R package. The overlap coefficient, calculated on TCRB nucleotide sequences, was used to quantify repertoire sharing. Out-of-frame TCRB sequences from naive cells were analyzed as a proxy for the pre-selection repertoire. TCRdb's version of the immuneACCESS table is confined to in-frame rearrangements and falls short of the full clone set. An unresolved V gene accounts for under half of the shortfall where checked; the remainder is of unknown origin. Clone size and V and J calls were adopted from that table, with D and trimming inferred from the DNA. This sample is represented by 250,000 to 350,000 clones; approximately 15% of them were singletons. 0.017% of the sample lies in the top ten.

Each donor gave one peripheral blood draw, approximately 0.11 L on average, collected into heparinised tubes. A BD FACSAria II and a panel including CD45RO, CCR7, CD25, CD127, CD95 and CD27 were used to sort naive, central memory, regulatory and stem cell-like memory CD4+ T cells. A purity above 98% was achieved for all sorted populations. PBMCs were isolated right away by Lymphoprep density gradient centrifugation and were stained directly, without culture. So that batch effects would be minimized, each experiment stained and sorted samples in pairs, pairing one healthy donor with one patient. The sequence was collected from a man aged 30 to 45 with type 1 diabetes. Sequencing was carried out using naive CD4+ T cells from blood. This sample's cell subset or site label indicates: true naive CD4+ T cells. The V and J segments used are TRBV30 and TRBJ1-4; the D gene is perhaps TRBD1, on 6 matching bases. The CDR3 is CAWRGQPLSATNEKLFF. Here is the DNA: TGTGCCTGGAGAGGACAGCCTTTATCGGCAACTAATGAAAAACTGTTTTTT.